This T cell receptor beta chain was retrieved from a study of blood T cells in healthy people across ages. Primed by a sample-barcoded 5' primer and a J-beta primer mix, a second PCR proceeded for roughly 6 to 12 cycles. MiXCR was run by TCRdb on the 5' RACE reads, yielding one entry per CDR3 protein. The table records about 840,000 distinct CDR3 sequences, 25% to 30% of them present only once. Healthy Caucasians from Russia aged about 6 to 95 served as donors. It was roughly 10 milliliters of peripheral blood that were drawn from each donor. At least 5.5 micrograms of total RNA were extracted per sample. This sample was shared with a second study, whose subject was T cells of mothers and their children.

The sequenced sample consisted of blood. The receptor was isolated from a woman aged 40 to 50 in good health.

The CDR3 spells CASGPGAGGPLQETQYF. The CDR3 DNA sequence: TGTGCTAGTGGTCCGGGAGCGGGGGGCCCACTCCAAGAGACCCAGTACTTC. The chain couples TRBV12-5 to TRBJ2-5, with TRBD2 identical over 9 bases. The CDR3 is 17 amino acids. V trimming: 5 bases; J trimming: 1 base; junction bases outside the gene matches: 11. Germline V gene sequence: CDR1 LGHNT, CDR2 FRNRAP.